What follows are 21 T cell receptor beta chains derived from one specimen sequenced in a study of Ad26.COV2.S vaccination and SARS-CoV-2 variants. The treatment denotes: over 15 received Ad26.COV2.S at low or high dose, single or two shots; about five received placebo; per-sample allocation not given. Samples came from day 63 after the first vaccine or placebo injection. Sequencing was performed with immunoSEQ multiplex PCR; in TCRdb, only in-frame clones are kept and a portion is missing. In the table there are just under 250,000 clones, around 87% of which are singletons. The sample was peripheral blood, taken in a trial of Ad26.COV2.S vaccine versus placebo. Every receptor here comes from a person between 18 and 60 years old who received the Ad26.COV2.S COVID-19 vaccine or a placebo.

The rearrangement links TRBV28 to TRBJ2-6; 7 positions agree with TRBD1. The V and J ends lost 2 bases and 3 bases, in that order; junction bases with no gene match: 7. Germline CDR1 and CDR2: MDHEN and SYDVKM. The CDR3 has 17 residues. The CDR3 loop is CASSLTQGLLGANVLTF. CDR3 sequence (DNA): TGTGCCAGCAGTTTAACACAGGGGCTTCTTGGGGCCAACGTCCTGACTTTC.

This rearrangement joins TRBV18 to TRBJ1-2; D is undetermined. Per the germline V gene, CDR1 is KGHSH and CDR2 is LQKENI. The CDR3 length is 13 residues. V lost 3 bases and J lost 6, with 11 bases in between. In DNA form, the CDR3 reads TGTGCCAGCTCACCGGAGCAGGTCCATGGCTACACCTTC. This translates into CASSPEQVHGYTF.

This chain joins TRBV5-4 and TRBJ2-4, with 7 positions matching TRBD2. This CDR3 region has 18 residues. CDR1 and CDR2 (germline): SGHNT, YYREEE (reference sequence). V shed 4 bases, J shed 1 base, and the junction held 14 bases outside the gene matches. The CDR3 region has the DNA TGTGCCAGCAGCCGACCCGACACCGGGGGGATGGCCAAAAACATTCAGTACTTC. Protein: CASSRPDTGGMAKNIQYF. The full variable domain, rest sourced from reference TRBV5-4 and TRBJ2-4, is ETGVTQSPTHLIKTRGQQVTLRCSSQSGHNTVSWYQQALGQGPQFIFQYYREEENGRGNFPPRFSGLQFPNYSSELNVNALELDDSALYLCASSRPDTGGMAKNIQYFGAGTRLSVL.

The chain employs TRBV9 and TRBJ1-3; D not resolved. The CDR3 runs 14 residues. Germline V gene lookup returns CDR1 SGDLS and CDR2 YYNGEE. V lost 3 bases, J lost 2 bases, and 9 bases lay in between. The CDR3 nucleotides read TGTGCCAGCAGCGCCCTCGGGGCTGGAAACACCATATATTTT. It is translated as CASSALGAGNTIYF.

This chain uses TRBV6-6 with TRBJ1-3; no reliable D call. V lost 3 bases, J lost 5 bases, and 8 bases lay in between. This CDR3 has 13 residues. Germline loops: CDR1 MNHNY, CDR2 SVGAGI (reference sequence). This CDR3 reads CASSYQSRNTIYF. The CDR3 nucleotides read TGTGCCAGCAGTTATCAAAGCAGAAACACCATATATTTT.

The rearrangement links TRBV11-1 to TRBJ2-1; D is possibly TRBD2 (6 bases). Germline V CDR1 and CDR2: SGHAT, FQDESV (reference sequence). This CDR3 spans 14 amino acids. V gave up 5 bases and J gave up 2 bases, with 10 bases separating them. CDR3 DNA sequence: TGTGCCAGCAGCCCCCGGGGGACCTACAATGAGCAGTTCTTC. This translates into CASSPRGTYNEQFF.

CDR3 loop: CSASNPGRNYGYTF. The CDR3 DNA sequence: TGCAGTGCTAGTAATCCAGGGAGGAACTATGGCTACACCTTC. This chain uses TRBV20-1 with TRBJ1-2, with D perhaps matching TRBD1 (5 bases). The germline V and J ends were trimmed by 3 bases and 2 bases, with 13 bases remaining between them. Germline-derived CDR1 and CDR2 are DFQATT and SNEGSKA (reference sequence). This CDR3 has 14 residues.

The chain carries TRBV10-3 and TRBJ2-1; 9 nucleotides match TRBD2. The CDR3 has 16 residues. CDR1 is ENHRY, CDR2 SYGVKD, per germline. Trimming at V came to 6 bases and at J to 3 bases, leaving 9 bases not matched to a gene. The CDR3 DNA reads TGTGCCATCAGAACCGAGCGGGAGGCTAACTACAATGAGCAGTTCTTC. Residues: CAIRTEREANYNEQFF.

The chain combines TRBV5-4 with TRBJ2-1; TRBD1 agrees at 9 bases. The V segment lost 4 bases and the J segment 3 bases; nucleotides outside the gene matches: 5. In germline, CDR1 is SGHNT, CDR2 YYREEE (reference sequence). CDR3 length: 15 amino acids. CDR3 DNA: TGTGCCAGCAGCCCGGGACAGGGTTACTACAATGAGCAGTTCTTC. Translated: CASSPGQGYYNEQFF.

This clone was recorded only once. V and J are TRBV13 and TRBJ2-5; TRBD2 aligns across 12 bases. J was trimmed by 4 bases and V by 4 bases; bases with no gene match: 1. Germline CDR1 and CDR2: PRHDT and FYEKMQ (reference sequence). The CDR3 is 14 amino acids. The CDR3 DNA is TGTGCCAGCAGCTCGACTAGCGGGAGAGAGACCCAGTACTTC. Its protein is CASSSTSGRETQYF.

The rearrangement joins TRBV2 to TRBJ2-3; 8 bases are a match to TRBD1. The CDR3 totals 15 residues. The V gene end was trimmed by 4 bases and the J gene end by 7 bases; junction bases not matched to a gene: 10. CDR1 SNHLY and CDR2 FYNNEI come from the germline V gene. CDR3 in amino acids: CASSADRAASNTQYF. The CDR3 DNA sequence: TGTGCCAGCAGTGCGGACAGGGCGGCTAGCAATACGCAGTATTTT.

V is TRBV18 and J is TRBJ1-6; 7 bases map to TRBD1. The CDR3 is 15 residues long. Trimming took 1 base from V and 7 from J; bases not matched to a gene: 4. The germline V gene has CDR1 KGHSH and CDR2 LQKENI. The CDR3 DNA sequence: TGTGCCAGCTCACCACAGGGGGCTGGGAATTCACCCCTCCACTTT. Protein: CASSPQGAGNSPLHF. Looking up the rest from reference TRBV18 and TRBJ1-6 gives the full variable domain: NAGVMQNPRHLVRRRGQEARLRCSPMKGHSHVYWYRQLPEEGLKFMVYLQKENIIDESGMPKERFSAEFPKEGPSILRIQQVVRGDSAAYFCASSPQGAGNSPLHFGNGTRLTVT.

The chain links TRBV5-6 to TRBJ2-7, with a weak D call TRBD2 (5 bases). The germline V and J ends were trimmed by 0 bases and 0 bases, with 7 bases remaining between them. The CDR3 loop spans 14 amino acids. Germline V gene sequence: CDR1 SGHDT, CDR2 YYEEEE. The CDR3 loop reads CASSLGGSSYEQYF. The CDR3 nucleotides are TGTGCCAGCAGCTTGGGAGGGAGCTCCTACGAGCAGTACTTC.

DNA for the CDR3: TGTGCCAGCAGCTCGGGACTAGCGGGCCCCTACGAGGAGCAGTACTTC. It is translated as CASSSGLAGPYEEQYF. V gene TRBV7-2 combines with J gene TRBJ2-7; 12 bases are a match to TRBD2. This CDR3 is 16 amino acids long. Germline assignment: CDR1 SGHTA and CDR2 FQGNSA. Trimming removed 4 bases from V and 7 bases from J; junction bases left unmatched: 11.

This chain connects TRBV5-1 to TRBJ1-1; 9 nucleotides align to TRBD1. The J segment lost 5 bases and the V segment lost 0 bases, leaving 8 bases of the junction unmatched. The CDR3 covers 16 residues. Germline-derived CDR1 and CDR2 are SGHRS and YFSETQ. Written as DNA, the CDR3 is TGCGCCAGCAGCTTGGACCTACAGGGGGCGAGGACTGAAGCTTTCTTT. This translates into CASSLDLQGARTEAFF.

The chain recombines TRBV11-2 with TRBJ2-1; tentative D call: TRBD2 (7 bases). This CDR3 is 15 amino acids long. The V end was cut by 1 base, the J end by 4 bases, with 11 bases between. CDR1 SGHAT and CDR2 FQNNGV come from the germline V gene. The CDR3 DNA reads TGTGCCAGCAGCTTAGGGGAGGGGGGGTACAATGAGCAGTTCTTC. Its translation: CASSLGEGGYNEQFF. The variable domain in full, completed from reference TRBV11-2 and TRBJ2-1, reads EAGVAQSPRYKIIEKRQSVAFWCNPISGHATLYWYQQILGQGPKLLIQFQNNGVVDDSQLPKDRFSAERLKGVDSTLKIQPAKLEDSAVYLCASSLGEGGYNEQFFGPGTRLTVL.

The chain recombines TRBV27 with TRBJ2-6; D is unresolved. The CDR3 is 14 amino acids. V lost 7 bases to trimming and J lost 0 bases, with 7 bases between them. Germline V lookup: CDR1 MNHEY, CDR2 SMNVEV (reference sequence). The CDR3 DNA sequence: TGTGCCAGCAAGGAAGTCTCTGGGGCCAACGTCCTGACTTTC. Translated, it gives CASKEVSGANVLTF. Variable domain in full (rest from reference TRBV27 and TRBJ2-6): EAQVTQNPRYLITVTGKKLTVTCSQNMNHEYMSWYRQDPGLGLRQIYYSMNVEVTDKGDVPEGYKVSRKEKRNFPLILESPSPNQTSLYFCASKEVSGANVLTFGAGSRLTVL.

This clone was observed many times. Other DNA variants within this sample encode the same CDR3. The rearrangement joins TRBV6-4 to TRBJ1-1; D uncertain. The CDR3 has 13 residues. V lost 6 bases to trimming and J lost 4 bases, with 12 bases between them. Looked up from germline, CDR1 is MRHNA and CDR2 is SNTAGT. Here the CDR3 DNA reads TGTGCCAGCAGCGCTGGAGCCCGCACTGAAGCTTTCTTT. The encoded protein is CASSAGARTEAFF.

The V gene is TRBV6-5, the J gene TRBJ1-3; tentative D call: TRBD1 (5 bases). The CDR3 is made up of 13 amino acids. The V end was cut by 6 bases, the J end by 7 bases, with 13 bases between. CDR1 is MNHEY, CDR2 SVGAGI, per germline. CDR3 DNA: TGTGCCAGCAGATCAGGGTTGTGGAACACCATATATTTT. Its protein product is CASRSGLWNTIYF.

The chain is built from TRBV25-1 and TRBJ2-7; the D gene could be TRBD1 or TRBD2 (5 bases each). V was cut by 6 bases and J by 7 bases, with 16 bases left in between. The length of the CDR3 is 13 residues. Germline loops: CDR1 MGHDK, CDR2 SYGVNS. The CDR3 DNA reads TGTGCCAGCAGAAAACAGGTCCCGGGGGAGCAGTACTTC. It is translated as CASRKQVPGEQYF.

This sequence joins TRBV18 and TRBJ2-1; D is ambiguous. CDR1 and CDR2 from the germline V gene are KGHSH and LQKENI. This CDR3 is built from 16 residues. Trimming cost V 4 bases and J 7 bases, with 20 bases left between them. CDR3 in amino acids: CASSLSRAALGNEQFF. The CDR3 region has the DNA TGTGCCAGCTCACTCTCCCGGGCGGCTTTGGGGAATGAGCAGTTCTTC. Together with reference TRBV18 and TRBJ2-1, the CDR3 gives the full variable domain: NAGVMQNPRHLVRRRGQEARLRCSPMKGHSHVYWYRQLPEEGLKFMVYLQKENIIDESGMPKERFSAEFPKEGPSILRIQQVVRGDSAAYFCASSLSRAALGNEQFFGPGTRLTVL.